This T cell receptor (beta chain) was captured in a study of blood T cell repertoires in COVID-19. Measured with immunoSEQ multiplex PCR; TCRdb has only the in-frame clones, and not every one. The table shows some 300,000 clones, with 90% occurring only once. Germline assignment: CDR1 SQVTM and CDR2 ANQGSEA. CDR3 size: 15 residues. The V segment lost 7 bases and the J segment 4 bases; nucleotides outside the gene matches: 13. Seattle's enrolled individuals joined amid active infection and were then monitored longitudinally. Sequenced material: peripheral blood. The source of this sequence is a woman aged 45-65 years with COVID-19, enrolled during active disease. The chain links TRBV29-1 to TRBJ2-1; 7 bases line up with TRBD1. The CDR3 DNA sequence: TGCAGCGCTCCAAGACAGGGAGAAGTTTACAATGAGCAGTTCTTC. It is translated as CSAPRQGEVYNEQFF.